These T cell receptor beta chains were read from a single sample in a study of beta chain features in type 1 diabetes. Only in-frame clones appear in the TCRdb table, and some are missing; sequencing was by immunoSEQ multiplex PCR. This repertoire shows about 360,000 clones, 10% to 15% found once; its top ten account for approximately 0.015%. Material: naive CD4+ T cells from blood. Receptors originate from a man aged 18 to 29 in good health. The CDR3 runs from the conserved cysteine through the conserved F or W. A D gene is named only where the DNA matches it firmly.

TRBV7-2 | - | CASSPLRNQPQHF
TRBV28 | TRBD1 | CASRVLGTGNYGYTF
TRBV18 | TRBD1 | CASSPPGTGTEAFF
TRBV2 | - | CASSDGKSVRTEAFF
TRBV30 | - | CAWSVRRGSGDTQYF
TRBV27 | TRBD2 | CASSLLAGGPYNEQFF
TRBV19 | - | CASSRDTDTQYF
TRBV7-8 | TRBD2 | CASSPSRKRGPDTQYF
TRBV29-1 | TRBD1 | CSVQYGQGNYEQYF
TRBV27 | TRBD1 | CASSLGQEETQYF
TRBV28 | TRBD1 | CASSPGGEGKNIQYF
TRBV9 | TRBD1 | CASSPDLRGQSDTQYF
TRBV28 | TRBD1 | CASSLLQGAPGANVLTF
TRBV29-1 | - | CSVGQYEQFF
TRBV10-3 | TRBD1 | CAIISDRANGYTF
TRBV5-5 | TRBD1 | CASSSFDRVTEAFF
TRBV4-3 | - | CASSQELAAGELFF
TRBV2 | - | CASIITGHSYEQYF
TRBV28 | - | CASSLRTAFLGEKLFF
TRBV7-6 | - | CASSLGSGTGELFF
TRBV9 | - | CASSVGTIGANVLTF
TRBV4-3 | TRBD2 | CASSQELAPAYEQYF
TRBV29-1 | - | CSVAREPNQPQHF
TRBV28 | TRBD1 | CASSNDRVPPGWNQPQHF
TRBV28 | TRBD2 | CASRTTGTSGGAYEQYF
TRBV11-2 | TRBD2 | CASSLGKLGTSNYYNEQFF
TRBV7-8 | - | CASSSGAEYNEQFF
TRBV6-5 | - | CASKPGLYYEQYF
TRBV15 | - | CATGGDYGYTF
TRBV30 | TRBD1 | CAWDRGQSNQPQHF
TRBV7-9 | - | CASSLGQGAETQYF
TRBV27 | - | CASSEGGGTDTQYF
TRBV28 | - | CASSIQLKLTAGYEQYF
TRBV11-2 | - | CASRWGPETQYF
TRBV4-1 | - | CASSRAADTQYF
TRBV29-1 | - | CSVGLAPREQYF
TRBV7-7 | - | CASSQRNGGSETQYF
TRBV6-5 | TRBD1 | CASSRQGSLVHEQYF
TRBV4-2 | TRBD1 | CASSQDYPTGTTYGYTF
TRBV4-3 | - | CASSQDRWASYEQYF
TRBV28 | - | CASLGLNSPLHF
TRBV6-5 | - | CASSYMGLTIGQFF
TRBV7-9 | - | CASSSDRRSPYEQYF
TRBV7-3 | - | CASSTGQGLKFF
TRBV30 | TRBD2 | CACGRAGGLYEQYF
TRBV27 | - | CASRDTMNTEAFF
TRBV6-1 | - | CASSEEFRYEQYF
TRBV19 | TRBD1 | CASAGTGGSPLHF
TRBV5-4 | - | CASSLEVQAMAEAFF